A selection of T cell receptor beta chains follows, all from one sample in a study of blood T cells in healthy people across ages. A single record per CDR3 protein comes from TCRdb applying MiXCR to the 5' RACE reads. The table has roughly 1,100,000 distinct CDR3 sequences, approximately 26% seen once. The same sample was also studied in work on T cells of mothers and their children.

Material for sequencing was blood. All receptors derive from a girl aged 2 to 10 in good health. Both conserved end residues are part of each CDR3. A D gene is named only where the DNA matches it firmly. Size values are once, few and many counts, or a class for expanded clones, and some rows have none.

d_call,v_call,j_call,clone_size,cdr3_nt,cdr3_aa
TRBD2,TRBV4-2,TRBJ2-7,.,TGTGCCAGCAGCCGAGACTTTAGCGGGGAGCGTTCTAACGAGCAGTACTTC,CASSRDFSGERSNEQYF
.,TRBV11-2,TRBJ1-4,.,TGTGCCAGCAGCTTCCCCGGGCAGCTATCGTTTTTT,CASSFPGQLSFF
.,TRBV5-1,TRBJ2-1,few,TGCGCCAGCAGCTTGGACCCAGCGGAGGGATATGAGCAGTTCTTC,CASSLDPAEGYEQFF
.,TRBV7-9,TRBJ1-1,.,TGTGCCAGCAGCTTAGCGGAAAATGAAGCTTTCTTT,CASSLAENEAFF
.,TRBV14,TRBJ2-7,.,TGTGCCAGCAGCCCGGGACTTGACTCCTACGAGCAGTACTTC,CASSPGLDSYEQYF
.,TRBV20-1,TRBJ2-1,.,TGCAGGATATCAAGGGCGCACGACAATGAGCAGTTCTTC,CRISRAHDNEQFF
TRBD2,TRBV29-1,TRBJ2-7,few,TGCAGCGTTGTCCCTAGCGGGAGAATGTACGAGCAGTACTTC,CSVVPSGRMYEQYF
TRBD1,TRBV9,TRBJ1-1,.,TGTGCCAGCAGCGCCTCAGGGGGGGGCACTGAAGCTTTCTTT,CASSASGGGTEAFF
TRBD2,TRBV10-2,TRBJ2-1,few,TGCGCCAGCACCACTAGCGGTTCTCCCTACAATGAGCAGTTCTTC,CASTTSGSPYNEQFF
TRBD2,TRBV7-3,TRBJ2-1,few,TGTGCCAGCAGCTACTATTTGGGGGCGGGAGGGAACAATGAGCAGTTCTTC,CASSYYLGAGGNNEQFF
.,TRBV5-1,TRBJ1-2,.,TGCGCCAGCAGCTTGGGGGTCTCTCATGGCTACACCTTC,CASSLGVSHGYTF
.,TRBV28,TRBJ2-7,.,TGTGCCAGCAGCTCGACCGACAGGTACGACGAGCAGTACTTC,CASSSTDRYDEQYF
.,TRBV20-1,TRBJ2-7,few,TGCAGTGCTAAGGGGCGGAGCTCCTACGAGCAGTACTTC,CSAKGRSSYEQYF
.,TRBV20-1,TRBJ2-3,.,TGCAGTGCTGGGGCGGGTACCACAGATACGCAGTATTTT,CSAGAGTTDTQYF
.,TRBV7-2,TRBJ1-5,many,TGTGCCAGCAGCTCAGACAGGTATCAGCCCCAGCATTTT,CASSSDRYQPQHF
.,TRBV7-9,TRBJ1-3,.,TGTGCCAGCAGCTTAGAGGGTCTCCGGGGCGGGAACACCATATATTTT,CASSLEGLRGGNTIYF
.,TRBV28,TRBJ2-1,.,TGTGCCAGCAGTTTAACCGCCCCAGCAGGGCACAATGAGCAGTTCTTC,CASSLTAPAGHNEQFF
TRBD1,TRBV7-3,TRBJ2-1,few,TGTGCCAGCAGCGCAGGGGGTACCTACAATGAGCAGTTCTTC,CASSAGGTYNEQFF
TRBD2,TRBV7-3,TRBJ2-3,.,TGTGCCAGCAGCTCGGGACTAGGCTACACAGATACGCAGTATTTT,CASSSGLGYTDTQYF
TRBD2,TRBV12-3/TRBV12-4,TRBJ2-5,.,TGTGCCAGCAGTGGCCGGGCGGGAGAGGAGACCCAGTACTTC,CASSGRAGEETQYF
TRBD2,TRBV19,TRBJ2-1,.,TGTGCCAGTAGTATTCTCCCCTCTAGCGGGGGTATTTACAATGAGCAGTTCTTC,CASSILPSSGGIYNEQFF
TRBD1,TRBV6-1,TRBJ2-7,.,TGTGCCAGCTTCAGAGACCGACAGGGGGAATTCTACGAGCAGTACTTC,CASFRDRQGEFYEQYF
.,TRBV9,TRBJ1-1,.,TGTGCCAGCAGCCGCGGCCGGACCACTGAAGCTTTCTTT,CASSRGRTTEAFF
.,TRBV5-6,TRBJ2-5,.,TGTGCCAGCGTCCTCCGGCAGGACCAAGAGACCCAGTACTTC,CASVLRQDQETQYF
.,TRBV6-5,TRBJ2-7,.,TGTGCCGTCGGTGGACTGGGGTCCTACGAGCAGTACTTC,CAVGGLGSYEQYF
TRBD1,TRBV5-1,TRBJ1-2,few,TGCGCCAGCAGCCCGACCCACCCGGGACAGTCGGGGGGCTACACCTTC,CASSPTHPGQSGGYTF
TRBD1,TRBV7-9,TRBJ2-7,few,TGTGCCAGCAGCTTAAGTAAGGGACAGGCAACGCAAGAGCAGTACTTC,CASSLSKGQATQEQYF
TRBD1,TRBV9,TRBJ1-2,.,TGTGCCAGCAGCGTAGGGGGACAGGGGGTCTATGGCTACACCTTC,CASSVGGQGVYGYTF
TRBD2,TRBV20-1,TRBJ2-3,few,TGCAGTGCCGCAGCGGGGGCAGCAGATACGCAGTATTTT,CSAAAGAADTQYF
.,TRBV7-2,TRBJ2-2,many,TGTGCCAGCAGCTTTCACACCGGGGAGCTGTTTTTT,CASSFHTGELFF
.,TRBV29-1,TRBJ1-4,few,TGCAGCGTTACAGGGACATGGGGAAAACTGTTTTTT,CSVTGTWGKLFF
.,TRBV6-5,TRBJ2-7,few,TGTGCCAGCAGTTCTCTTATAGACGAGCAGTACTTC,CASSSLIDEQYF
TRBD2,TRBV6-4,TRBJ2-3,.,TGTGCCAGCAGTCGGAGCGGGGGGAGTCTCGCAGATACGCAGTATTTT,CASSRSGGSLADTQYF
TRBD2,TRBV20-1,TRBJ2-1,.,TGCAGTGCTAGAGATCTTTGGTTTGTTACTAGCGGGGGATTATACAATGAGCAGTTCTTC,CSARDLWFVTSGGLYNEQFF
.,TRBV29-1,TRBJ1-5,few,TGCAGCGTTGCCGCGTCGAGCAATCAGCCCCAGCATTTT,CSVAASSNQPQHF
.,TRBV12-3/TRBV12-4,TRBJ1-5,many,TGTGCCAGCAGTTTAAAGGGGAATCAGCCCCAGCATTTT,CASSLKGNQPQHF
.,TRBV12-3/TRBV12-4,TRBJ2-3,.,TGTGCCAGCGGGGACCTTAGCACAGATGTGGAATATTTT,CASGDLSTDVEYF
TRBD2,TRBV11-2,TRBJ2-7,.,TGTGCCAGCAGCTTAGAGGCTAGCGGGGGCTACGAGCAGTACTTC,CASSLEASGGYEQYF
.,TRBV5-1,TRBJ1-1,few,TGCGCCAGCAGCTTGAACATCATGAACACTGAAGCTTTCTTT,CASSLNIMNTEAFF
.,TRBV7-2,TRBJ2-4,few,TGTGCCAGCAGCACCGACGGGGGACGCAAAAACATTCAGTACTTC,CASSTDGGRKNIQYF
.,TRBV4-3,TRBJ2-7,.,TGCGCCAGCAGCCAAGATGCTGGACAACCCTACGAGCAGTACTTC,CASSQDAGQPYEQYF
TRBD2,TRBV27,TRBJ2-3,.,TGTGCCAGTCAAGCCATAAGGACTAGTCCAGATACGCAGTATTTT,CASQAIRTSPDTQYF
.,TRBV7-2,TRBJ2-5,few,TGTGCCAGCAGCACATGGAGTGCGGGGAGCCCGCAAGAGACCCAGTACTTC,CASSTWSAGSPQETQYF
.,TRBV7-2,TRBJ2-5,few,TGTGCCAGCAGCATAAACAGGGAAACGTACTTC,CASSINRETYF
.,TRBV9,TRBJ2-7,few,TGTGCCAGCAGCGTAGCCGGGCCGGGCTACGAGCAGTACTTC,CASSVAGPGYEQYF
.,TRBV4-2,TRBJ2-1,few,TGTGCCAGCAGCCAAGATCGGGCCATCGGATCGTGGAACAAGCAGTTCTTC,CASSQDRAIGSWNKQFF